The T cell receptor (beta chain) under discussion was sequenced for a study of blood T cell repertoires in COVID-19 (dated by TCRdb to between 2020 and 2021). Turning to the overall study: The collaborator samples originated in the United States, Italy and Spain and spanned the acute and convalescent phases of COVID-19. Subjects who had been exposed to COVID-19, were actively infected with it, or had recovered from it provided the deeply sampled blood TCRbeta repertoires that made up the dataset. Samples came from the ongoing ImmuneRACE study (first 160 participants) plus 1,254 subjects from 6 global collaborators. The sample metadata nearly always contained a de-identified subject ID, COVID-19 status, age in years and sex. The prospective study material was composed of cDNA or gDNA derived from T cells, B-cell-depleted T cells, or PBMCs. Where available, HLA class I and class II types were obtained from metadata supplied by the sample provider rather than from assay-based typing. The repertoires were released in a freely available public database intended as a resource for research on the immune response to SARS-CoV-2. Study-wide findings and limitations: Clinical and demographic metadata were provided uncurated, with the amount varying by source and participant.

About this clone itself: It lacks a known antigen. Per-nucleotide qualities are absent, and no much larger clonotype sits a single base away.

Each collaborating institution followed its own protocols to collect whole blood in K2EDTA tubes. For TCRbeta analysis, collaborator samples were shipped as frozen whole blood, as isolated PBMCs, or as DNA extracted from either sample type. The immunoSEQ Assay, a bias-controlled multiplex PCR, was used to amplify TCRbeta CDR3 regions from genomic DNA. The original pipeline was this. The number of nucleated cells in each sample was estimated by amplification of reference gene primers within the assay. To quantify the absolute abundance of each unique TCRbeta CDR3 rearrangement, sequence reads were collapsed and filtered. For each sample, productive Simpson clonality was calculated as the square root of Simpson's diversity index across productive rearrangements. TCRdb mirrors the immuneACCESS table, restricted to in-frame sequences. Some clones are absent from its copies; in checked studies, under half trace to an unresolved V gene, and the reason for the others is unknown. D and trimming come from the DNA, and the V and J calls and clone size come from that table. The sample includes about 230,000 clones, with 75% to 85% observed a single time. Of the sample, 7.4% is held by the ten largest clones.

Taken from cysteine to phenylalanine, the CDR3 has 13 residues. The DNA shown is the 39-base CDR3, in frame from base 1. Based on the germline V gene, the CDR1 and CDR2 sequences are SGHRS and YFSETQ. The germline ends are 7 bases apart after V is trimmed by 1 base and J by 4 bases. The rearranged segments are TRBV5-1 and TRBJ2-3, with TRBD1 tentatively as D gene (5 bases match). The sequence was obtained from a woman in her fifties or sixties with acute or convalescent COVID-19. The material sequenced was peripheral blood. At the DNA level, the sequence is TGCGCCAGCAGCTTGAGACAGCCAGATACGCAGTATTTT. This gives the protein CASSLRQPDTQYF.